These 9 T cell receptor beta chains share one sample of origin, sequenced in a study of blood T cell repertoires in COVID-19. Some clones are missing from TCRdb's copy, which holds only in-frame ones; the method was immunoSEQ multiplex PCR. The sample has 250,000 to 350,000 clones; about 80% are singletons. Sequenced: peripheral blood. The source of these receptors is a person aged 65 to 85 with COVID-19, enrolled during active disease.

The J gene is TRBJ1-5, the V gene TRBV3-1 (or the pseudogene TRBV3-2), with D perhaps matching TRBD1 (5 bases). The V end lost 6 bases, the J end lost 10 bases, and 13 bases lay between the germline ends. CDR3 length: 12 amino acids. Per germline, CDR1 LGHDT and CDR2 YNNKEL (reference sequence). CDR3 in amino acids: CASSHPGEPQHF. The CDR3 region has the DNA TGTGCCAGCAGTCATCCGGGGGAACCCCAGCATTTT.

This rearrangement joins TRBV2 to TRBJ1-5; D possibly corresponds to TRBD1 (5 bases). Germline-derived CDR1 and CDR2 are SNHLY and FYNNEI. Trimming took 2 bases from V and 3 from J, leaving 20 bases between them. There are 18 residues in the CDR3. CDR3 sequence: CASSERGGSLSSNQPQHF. Here the CDR3 DNA reads TGTGCCAGCAGTGAACGCGGGGGATCCCTTTCCTCCAATCAGCCCCAGCATTTT.

In its sample, this clone was seen a few times. The J gene is TRBJ1-1, the V gene TRBV7-3, with unresolved D. In germline, CDR1 is SGHTA, CDR2 FQGTGA. This CDR3 is 15 amino acids long. Trimming pared 5 bases from V and 1 base from J, leaving 14 bases between. As DNA, the CDR3 is TGTGCCAGCAGCCCTATCCCCATAAGGAACACTGAAGCTTTCTTT. Its translation: CASSPIPIRNTEAFF.

The V gene is TRBV27, the J gene TRBJ2-7; TRBD1 matches 9 bases. The CDR3 extends over 15 amino acids. V shed 6 bases and J 5 bases; nucleotides not matched to a gene: 11. CDR1 and CDR2 from the germline V gene are MNHEY and SMNVEV (reference sequence). CDR3 in DNA: TGTGCCAGCAGGGATTCCGGGACAGGGTCCCACGAGCAGTACTTC. This encodes CASRDSGTGSHEQYF.

The V and J genes are TRBV14 and TRBJ2-3; TRBD2 matches 8 bases. This CDR3 has 17 residues. Germline CDR1 reads SGHDN; CDR2 reads FVKESK. V shed 3 bases and J 1 base; nucleotides not matched to a gene: 9. The CDR3 sequence: CASSHLFGRAGTDTQYF. As DNA, the CDR3 is TGTGCCAGCAGCCACCTTTTCGGGAGGGCCGGCACAGATACGCAGTATTTT.

The chain employs TRBV28 and TRBJ2-7; D is uncertain. V gave up 3 bases and J gave up 2 bases, with 11 bases separating them. This CDR3 comprises 14 residues. The V gene's germline CDR1 is MDHEN and CDR2 SYDVKM. CDR3: CASSFVSPPYEQYF. The CDR3, as DNA: TGTGCCAGCAGTTTCGTTAGCCCTCCCTACGAGCAGTACTTC.

The rearrangement joins TRBV7-8 to TRBJ2-5; D perhaps matches TRBD1 (5 bases). Germline CDR1 SGHVS, CDR2 FQNEAQ. This CDR3 region has 15 residues. Trimming took off 0 bases at V and 2 bases at J, with 10 bases between the two ends. The CDR3 DNA follows: TGTGCCAGCAGCTTAGCTGGACAAGAACAAGAGACCCAGTACTTC. Its translation is CASSLAGQEQETQYF.

CDR3 sequence: CASSYSPGTGIYNEQFF. CDR3 nucleotide sequence: TGTGCCAGCAGTTACTCTCCGGGGACAGGGATCTACAATGAGCAGTTCTTC. The V and J genes are TRBV6-2 or TRBV6-3 and TRBJ2-1; 9 nucleotides match TRBD1. CDR3 length equals 17 residues. Germline-derived CDR1 and CDR2 are MNHEY and SVGEGT. V lost 0 bases, J lost 3 bases, and 6 bases stayed unmatched.

The J gene is TRBJ2-7, the V gene TRBV2, with TRBD2 matching 10 bases. Unmatched junction bases numbered 2, after V lost 6 bases and J lost 0 bases. Germline V gene data show CDR1 as SNHLY and CDR2 as FYNNEI. This CDR3 spans 14 amino acids. CDR3 amino acids: CASRGTSVSYEQYF. CDR3 in DNA: TGTGCCAGCAGGGGGACTAGCGTCTCCTACGAGCAGTACTTC.